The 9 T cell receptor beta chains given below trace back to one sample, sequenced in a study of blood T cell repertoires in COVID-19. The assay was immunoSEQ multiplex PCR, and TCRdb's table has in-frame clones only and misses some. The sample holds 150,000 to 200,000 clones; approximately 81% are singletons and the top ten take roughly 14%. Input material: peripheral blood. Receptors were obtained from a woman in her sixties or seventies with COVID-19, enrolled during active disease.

CDR3 DNA sequence: TGTGCCAGTAGTATGAGGTTCGGGGAGCTGTTTTTT. Protein: CASSMRFGELFF. V gene TRBV19 combines with J gene TRBJ2-2; no reliable D call. The CDR3 contains 12 residues. V was trimmed by 3 bases and J by 7 bases, leaving 6 bases between them. Per germline, CDR1 LNHDA and CDR2 SQIVND (reference sequence). Drawing the rest from reference TRBV19 and TRBJ2-2, the complete variable domain is DGGITQSPKYLFRKEGQNVTLSCEQNLNHDAMYWYRQDPGQGLRLIYYSQIVNDFQKGDIAEGYSVSREKKESFPLTVTSAQKNPTAFYLCASSMRFGELFFGEGSRLTVL.

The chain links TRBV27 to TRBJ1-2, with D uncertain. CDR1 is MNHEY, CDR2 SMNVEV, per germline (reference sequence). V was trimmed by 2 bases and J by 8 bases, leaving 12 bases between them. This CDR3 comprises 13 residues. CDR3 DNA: TGTGCCAGCAGTTTACAAGGAGGTAGGGGCTACACCTTC. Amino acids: CASSLQGGRGYTF.

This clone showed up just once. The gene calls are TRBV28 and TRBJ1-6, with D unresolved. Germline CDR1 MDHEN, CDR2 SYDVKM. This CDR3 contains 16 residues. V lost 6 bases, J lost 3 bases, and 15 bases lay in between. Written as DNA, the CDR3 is TGTGCCAGCAGAACTGAGGGCAATCTCTATAATTCACCCCTCCACTTT. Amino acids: CASRTEGNLYNSPLHF.

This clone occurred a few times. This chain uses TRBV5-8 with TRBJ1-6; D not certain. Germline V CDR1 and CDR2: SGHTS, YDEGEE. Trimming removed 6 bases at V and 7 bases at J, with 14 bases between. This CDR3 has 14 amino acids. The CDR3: CASMRSSHNSPLHF. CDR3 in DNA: TGTGCCAGCATGAGGTCAAGTCACAATTCACCCCTCCACTTT.

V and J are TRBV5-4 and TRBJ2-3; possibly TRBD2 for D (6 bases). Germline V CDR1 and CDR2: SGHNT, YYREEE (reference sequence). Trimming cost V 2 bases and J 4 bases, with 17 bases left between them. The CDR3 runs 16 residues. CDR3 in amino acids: CASSFTSTRGPDTQYF. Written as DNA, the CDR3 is TGTGCCAGCAGCTTTACTAGCACTAGAGGACCAGATACGCAGTATTTT.

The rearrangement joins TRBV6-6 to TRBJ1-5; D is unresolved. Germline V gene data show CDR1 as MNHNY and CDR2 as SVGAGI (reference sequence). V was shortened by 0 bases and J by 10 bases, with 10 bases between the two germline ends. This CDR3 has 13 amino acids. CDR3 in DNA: TGTGCCAGCAGTTACTCCAGGCTGAACCCCCAGCATTTT. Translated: CASSYSRLNPQHF.

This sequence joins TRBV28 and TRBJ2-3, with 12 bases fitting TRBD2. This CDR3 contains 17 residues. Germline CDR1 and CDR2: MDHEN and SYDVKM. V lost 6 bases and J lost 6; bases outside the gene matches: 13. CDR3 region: CASREPGLAGSGDTQYF. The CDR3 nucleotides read TGTGCCAGCAGGGAACCTGGACTAGCGGGATCGGGGGATACGCAGTATTTT.

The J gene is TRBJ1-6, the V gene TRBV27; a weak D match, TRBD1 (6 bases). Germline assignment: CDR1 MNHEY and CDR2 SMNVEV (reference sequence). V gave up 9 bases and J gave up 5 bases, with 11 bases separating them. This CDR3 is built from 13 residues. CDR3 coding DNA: TGTGCCAGTTACGACAGGAATAATTCACCCCTCCACTTT. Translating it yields CASYDRNNSPLHF.

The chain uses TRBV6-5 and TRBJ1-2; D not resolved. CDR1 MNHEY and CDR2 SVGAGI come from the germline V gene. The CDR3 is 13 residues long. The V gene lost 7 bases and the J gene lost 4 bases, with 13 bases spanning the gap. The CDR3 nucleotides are TGTGCCAGCAAGGCGGGTTCGATCTATGGCTACACCTTC. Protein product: CASKAGSIYGYTF.